The following is a T cell receptor beta chain sequence with its context. These data originate in a study of blood T cell repertoires in COVID-19. The overall study: COVID-19 samples collected from the United States, Italy and Spain covered acute and convalescent phases. T cells, B-cell-depleted T cells, or PBMCs supplied cDNA or gDNA.

The participants were between about 18 and 89 years old and came from some 25 US areas. This CDR3 contains 8 residues. The germline V gene encodes CDR1 MDHEN and CDR2 SYDVKM. Profiled with immunoSEQ multiplex PCR; TCRdb holds only in-frame clones, not every one. The sample gives about 190,000 clones, about 77% of which show up once; less than 20% is in the top ten. The clonotype was recovered from a woman between 45 and 65 years old with acute COVID-19. This chain uses TRBV28 with TRBJ2-7, with D unresolved. Sequencing used PBMCs or T cells enriched from blood (not recorded which). The CDR3 loop is CASSFSGV. The CDR3 DNA reads TGTGCCAGCAGTTTCTCGGGCGTC.